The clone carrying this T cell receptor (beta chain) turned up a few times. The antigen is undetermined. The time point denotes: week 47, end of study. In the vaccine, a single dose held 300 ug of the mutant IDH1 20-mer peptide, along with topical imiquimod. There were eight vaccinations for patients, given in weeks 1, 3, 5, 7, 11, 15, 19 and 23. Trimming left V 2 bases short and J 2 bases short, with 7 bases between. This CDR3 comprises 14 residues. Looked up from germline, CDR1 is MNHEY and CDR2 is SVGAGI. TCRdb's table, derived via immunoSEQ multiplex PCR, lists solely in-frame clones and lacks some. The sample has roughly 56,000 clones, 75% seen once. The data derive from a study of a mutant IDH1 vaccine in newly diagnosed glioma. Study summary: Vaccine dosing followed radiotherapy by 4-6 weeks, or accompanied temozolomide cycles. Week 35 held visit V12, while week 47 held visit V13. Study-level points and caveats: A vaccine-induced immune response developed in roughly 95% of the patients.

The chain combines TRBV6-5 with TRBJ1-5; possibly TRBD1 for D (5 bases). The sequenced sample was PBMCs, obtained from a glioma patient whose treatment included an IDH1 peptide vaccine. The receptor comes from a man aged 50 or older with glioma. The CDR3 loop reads CASSYRGRNQPQHF. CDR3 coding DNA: TGTGCCAGCAGTTACCGGGGCCGCAATCAGCCCCAGCATTTT.